The rows below give T cell receptor beta chains drawn from one sample of a study of cytomegalovirus exposure and HLA in healthy donors. Only in-frame clones appear in the TCRdb table, and some are missing; sequencing was by immunoSEQ multiplex PCR. Found here are approximately 190,000 clones, roughly 80% of them singletons; the top ten hold approximately 2%. Sample: PBMCs. These receptors originate from a woman aged 25 to 39 in good health and CMV-seropositive. The CDR3 runs from the conserved cysteine through the conserved F or W. Each record gives: clone size, J gene, V gene, D gene, CDR3 DNA, CDR3 protein. A D gene is named only where the DNA matches it firmly. A row's size may be missing; if present it is once, few, many or a size class.

>NA|TRBJ2-3|TRBV7-2|NA
TGTGCCAGCAGCCGTCTACTTAACACAGATACGCAGTATTTT
CASSRLLNTDTQYF
>few|TRBJ1-4|TRBV7-9|NA
TGTGCCAGCATACAGGGTAACGAAAAACTGTTTTTT
CASIQGNEKLFF
>NA|TRBJ1-4|TRBV5-1|NA
TGCGCCAGCAGCTTACAATCAACTAATGAAAAACTGTTTTTT
CASSLQSTNEKLFF
>NA|TRBJ1-2|TRBV6-5|NA
TGTGCCAGCAGTTACTCGACGGAACAGCATTTCTATGGCTACACCTTC
CASSYSTEQHFYGYTF
>NA|TRBJ1-1|TRBV6-5|NA
TGTGCCAGCAGTTACCCCCACACGAACACTGAAGCTTTCTTT
CASSYPHTNTEAFF
>few|TRBJ2-5|TRBV27|NA
TGTGCCAGCAGTTTATCTACGGGGAGGGAGACCCAGTACTTC
CASSLSTGRETQYF
>NA|TRBJ2-2|TRBV6-1|TRBD1
TGTGCCAGCAGTCCACAGGGGTCCACCGGGGAGCTGTTTTTT
CASSPQGSTGELFF
>NA|TRBJ2-7|TRBV5-4|NA
TGTGCCAGCAGCTTTCGGGGATACGAGCAGTACTTC
CASSFRGYEQYF
>NA|TRBJ2-7|TRBV5-1|NA
TGCGCCAGCAGCTCGGCGCAGGGTAATGTGTACGAGCAGTACTTC
CASSSAQGNVYEQYF
>NA|TRBJ2-5|TRBV2|TRBD2
TGTGCCAGCAGTGAAGGGGCGGGGGGCTGGGAGACCCAGTACTTC
CASSEGAGGWETQYF
>few|TRBJ1-4|TRBV4-3|NA
TGCGCCAGCAGCCGCCGGTTAAGCAGGGATAATGAAAAACTGTTTTTT
CASSRRLSRDNEKLFF
>NA|TRBJ2-5|TRBV4-3|NA
TGCGCCAGCAGCCAACAGCGTGGAGAGACCCAGTACTTC
CASSQQRGETQYF
>once|TRBJ1-2|TRBV28|NA
TGTGCCAGCAGTTTTTCACAGGACTATGGCTACACCTTC
CASSFSQDYGYTF
>NA|TRBJ2-5|TRBV19|TRBD1
TGTGCCAGTAGTACCTGGGACAGTCAAGAGACCCAGTACTTC
CASSTWDSQETQYF
>NA|TRBJ1-1|TRBV4-3|NA
TGCGCCAGCAGCCAAGAAGACAGTGCCGAAGCTTTCTTT
CASSQEDSAEAFF
>NA|TRBJ1-1|TRBV11-2|NA
TGTGCCAGCAGCTTAGTCGTCTGGGAGCGGACTGAAGCTTTCTTT
CASSLVVWERTEAFF
>NA|TRBJ2-6|TRBV6-5|NA
TGTGCCAGCAGTTACTCTGGGGCGGGGGCCAACGTCCTGACTTTC
CASSYSGAGANVLTF
>NA|TRBJ1-2|TRBV28|NA
TGTGCCAGCAGTTCGACCAGGGACTATGGCTACACCTTC
CASSSTRDYGYTF
>once|TRBJ1-2|TRBV5-4|NA
TGTGCCAGCAGCTTGAACAGCCTACACTATGGCTACACCTTC
CASSLNSLHYGYTF
>NA|TRBJ2-1|TRBV6-4|NA
TGTGCCAGCAAGAGACAGAGCTCCTACAATGAGCAGTTCTTC
CASKRQSSYNEQFF
>NA|TRBJ2-7|TRBV2|TRBD1
TGTGCCAGCAGTACGACAGGGATCATCTACGAGCAGTACTTC
CASSTTGIIYEQYF
>NA|TRBJ1-2|TRBV30|TRBD1
TGTGCCTGGACCGGGACAGGGAACTATGGCTACACCTTC
CAWTGTGNYGYTF
>NA|TRBJ1-2|TRBV4-2|TRBD1
TGTGCCAGCAGCCGCGAGGGGACAGGGGCTGGCTACACCTTC
CASSREGTGAGYTF
>NA|TRBJ1-1|TRBV19|TRBD1
TGTGCCAGTAGTGACCAGGGGGCGGCCACTGAAGCTTTCTTT
CASSDQGAATEAFF
>NA|TRBJ2-2|TRBV5-1|NA
TGCGCCAGCAGCTTAGACAACCTGAACACCGGGGAGCTGTTTTTT
CASSLDNLNTGELFF
>NA|TRBJ1-5|TRBV7-2|NA
TGTGCCAGCAGCCCCCAGGGCCCACTTAGCAATCAGCCCCAGCATTTT
CASSPQGPLSNQPQHF
>NA|TRBJ2-5|TRBV5-1|TRBD2
TGCGCCAGCAGCTTGGGACTAGCGGGGGACCTAGAGACCCAGTACTTC
CASSLGLAGDLETQYF
>NA|TRBJ2-3|TRBV4-1|TRBD1
TGCGCCAGCAGATCTGGACAGGGGTGGGCAGATACGCAGTATTTT
CASRSGQGWADTQYF
>once|TRBJ2-2|TRBV7-3|NA
TGTGCCAGCAGCTTAATCAGGAACACCGGGGAGCTGTTTTTT
CASSLIRNTGELFF
>few|TRBJ2-3|TRBV6-1|NA
TGTGCCAGCAGTGGGACAGTGCCCACTTCTAGCACAGATACGCAGTATTTT
CASSGTVPTSSTDTQYF
>NA|TRBJ2-5|TRBV5-1|NA
TGCGCCAGCAACCTCCCCACAGGCGGGGCTGAGGAGACCCAGTACTTC
CASNLPTGGAEETQYF
>NA|TRBJ2-7|TRBV7-2|TRBD2
TGTGCCAGCAGTCCTACAAAATTTCGGGGGGGATACGAGCAGTACTTC
CASSPTKFRGGYEQYF
>NA|TRBJ2-1|TRBV2|NA
TGTGCCAGCAGTGAGCACCGAGGCTCCTACAATGAGCAGTTCTTC
CASSEHRGSYNEQFF
>NA|TRBJ1-2|TRBV6-5|NA
TGTGCCAGCAGTGGGGACTTTCTCACGGGCTACACCTTC
CASSGDFLTGYTF
>NA|TRBJ1-5|TRBV6-5|NA
TGTGCCAGCAGTCGACAGAGCAATCAGCCCCAGCATTTT
CASSRQSNQPQHF
>NA|TRBJ2-1|TRBV9|TRBD1
TGTGCCAGCAGCCTCCCGGGACAGGGTTGGGGTGAGCAGTTCTTC
CASSLPGQGWGEQFF
>NA|TRBJ1-2|TRBV7-9|TRBD1
TGTTCCAGCATCGACAGGGTTGGAGGCTACACCTTC
CSSIDRVGGYTF
>NA|TRBJ1-2|TRBV28|NA
TGTGCCAGCAGTGCCCGGACAGCCCTAGGCTACACCTTC
CASSARTALGYTF
>few|TRBJ1-2|TRBV9|NA
TGTGCCAGCAGCGTAGTCCCAGGAAATCTAACAGGCTATGGCTACACCTTC
CASSVVPGNLTGYGYTF
>NA|TRBJ2-1|TRBV5-1|TRBD2
TGCGCCAGCAGTGAAACCGGGACTAGTGGTGGAAATGAGCAGTTCTTC
CASSETGTSGGNEQFF
>NA|TRBJ1-5|TRBV10-3|NA
TGTGCCACCCGATCGGACATTCATAGCAATCAGCCCCAGCATTTT
CATRSDIHSNQPQHF
>NA|TRBJ1-2|TRBV30|TRBD1
TGTGCCTGGAGTGTAGGGACAGGGCGCTATGGCTACACCTTC
CAWSVGTGRYGYTF
>once|TRBJ1-6|TRBV7-9|TRBD1
TGTGCCAGCAGCTTAGATGTAGACAGGGGGATTTCACCCCTCCACTTT
CASSLDVDRGISPLHF
>many|TRBJ1-6|TRBV6-5|NA
TGTGCCAGCAACAGCTATAATTCACCCCTCCACTTT
CASNSYNSPLHF
>NA|TRBJ1-2|TRBV12-2|NA
TGTGCAAGTCGCACCTTACGACAGGAGGCTAACTATGGCTACACCTTC
CASRTLRQEANYGYTF
>NA|TRBJ2-7|TRBV7-3|NA
TGTGCCAGCAGCTTAGACACGGGAGCCTCCCGCGAGCAGTACTTC
CASSLDTGASREQYF
>NA|TRBJ1-2|TRBV7-9|NA
TGTGCCAGCAGCTCCCGACAGGCGAGTCGTGGCTACACCTTC
CASSSRQASRGYTF
>few|TRBJ2-2|TRBV2|NA
TGTGCCAGCAGTGTGGGGGCAAGCACCGGGGAGCTGTTTTTT
CASSVGASTGELFF
>NA|TRBJ2-7|TRBV5-6|NA
TGTGCCAGCAGCCGGAGGCAGTCCTACGAGCAGTACTTC
CASSRRQSYEQYF
>NA|TRBJ2-7|TRBV5-1|TRBD2
TGCGCCAGCAGCTTGGATGGGGGCGGGGGGGAGTCCGAGCAGTACTTC
CASSLDGGGGESEQYF
>once|TRBJ2-5|TRBV4-2|TRBD1
TGTGCCAGCAGCCAAAATCGGGACAGAGGTGGAGAGACCCAGTACTTC
CASSQNRDRGGETQYF
>NA|TRBJ2-4|TRBV4-2|TRBD2
TGTGCCAGCAGCCAAGATCCTAGCGGGATCAAAAACATTCAGTACTTC
CASSQDPSGIKNIQYF
>NA|TRBJ2-5|TRBV5-1|NA
TGCGCCAGCAGCCCCGCCAGGAGGCAAGAGACCCAGTACTTC
CASSPARRQETQYF